Reported below is one T cell receptor beta chain. It lacks a known antigen. The input lacks base qualities; no much larger clone sits a single base away. TCRbeta CDR3 regions were amplified from genomic DNA by means of the immunoSEQ Assay, a bias-controlled multiplex PCR. Regarding the original processing steps: Within the assay, amplification of reference gene primers was used to estimate how many nucleated cells each sample contained. To quantify the absolute abundance of each unique TCRbeta CDR3 rearrangement, sequence reads were collapsed and filtered. Productive Simpson clonality was computed per sample as the square root of Simpson's diversity index over productive rearrangements. TCRdb took this table from immuneACCESS and kept in-frame rearrangements with V and J called. Such tables lack part of the clones; where checked against another copy, unresolved V genes explain under half of the gap, and the rest is unexplained. V, J and clone size were drawn from that table, and D and trimming were deduced from the DNA. In all, the sample holds approximately 35,000 clones, and 75% to 90% of those were seen once. Jointly, the top ten make up 13% to 15% of the sample.

V lost 0 bases and J lost 7 bases; the stretch between them is 7 bases long. Its CDR3 holds 14 amino acids, cysteine through phenylalanine. Only CDR3 DNA is held: 42 bases, read in frame from base 1. The CDR1 and CDR2 encoded by the germline V gene (reference sequence) are MNHEY and SMNVEV. Collaborating institutions collected whole blood in K2EDTA tubes following their own protocols. For TCRbeta analysis, collaborators shipped samples in one of three forms: frozen whole blood, isolated PBMCs, or DNA extracted from either of those sample types. The data stem from a study of blood T cell repertoires in COVID-19 (dated by TCRdb to 2020 to 2021). Background on the whole study: The collaborator samples originated in the United States, Italy and Spain and spanned the acute and convalescent phases of COVID-19. Samples were obtained from the ongoing ImmuneRACE study (first 160 participants) and from 1,254 subjects provided by 6 global collaborators. Deeply sampled blood TCRbeta repertoires from subjects exposed to, actively infected with, or recovered from COVID-19 were included in the dataset. Where available, HLA class I and class II types were obtained from metadata supplied by the sample provider rather than from assay-based typing. A de-identified subject ID, COVID-19 status, age in years and sex were almost always included in the sample metadata. A freely available public database, intended as a resource for researchers studying the immune response to SARS-CoV-2, is where the repertoires were released. The prospective study material was composed of cDNA or gDNA derived from T cells, B-cell-depleted T cells, or PBMCs.

Study-level results and caveats: How much clinical and demographic metadata was included differed by source and by participant, and the metadata was provided uncurated.

This TCR came from a man in his sixties with active COVID-19. The sequence links TRBV27 to TRBJ1-6; the best D guess is TRBD1, with 5 bases matching. Sequenced: peripheral blood. The nucleotide sequence is given as TGTGCCAGCAGTTTATCTCGGACAAATTCACCCCTCCACTTT. Translation gives CASSLSRTNSPLHF.